This TCR beta chain was captured in a study of T-cell reconstitution after alpha-beta-depleted transplantation in children. Construction of the TCRbeta library involved unique molecular identifiers. MiXCR, applied by TCRdb to the PCR reads, yields one record per CDR3 protein. The sample has approximately 800,000 distinct CDR3 sequences, approximately 15% seen once. CDR1 is SQVTM and CDR2 is ANQGSEA in the germline V gene. The germline V and J ends were trimmed by 7 bases and 0 bases, with 10 bases remaining between them. This CDR3 is 13 amino acids long. Whole-study findings and limits: T-cell counts and diversity at one year following transplant were attributed mainly to newly produced T cells. Surviving recipient T cells and intrathymic progenitors accounted for some patients' high TCRbeta diversity at day 60. Several hundred expanded graft clones reportedly gave rise to the alpha-beta T cells present about two months after transplant.

Only a few counts were recorded for this clonotype. The antigen is not known. Sequenced here: PBMCs, mostly from graft donor cells, sampled 360 days after TCRalphabeta/CD19-depleted stem cell transplant. This receptor was identified in a male patient younger than 18 who had a stem cell transplant for acute lymphoblastic leukemia, so the T cells may come from the graft donor. This sequence joins TRBV29-1 and TRBJ1-5, with D maybe TRBD1 (6 bases). The CDR3: CSARQDSNQPQHF. The CDR3 DNA is TGCAGCGCTCGACAGGATAGCAATCAGCCCCAGCATTTT.